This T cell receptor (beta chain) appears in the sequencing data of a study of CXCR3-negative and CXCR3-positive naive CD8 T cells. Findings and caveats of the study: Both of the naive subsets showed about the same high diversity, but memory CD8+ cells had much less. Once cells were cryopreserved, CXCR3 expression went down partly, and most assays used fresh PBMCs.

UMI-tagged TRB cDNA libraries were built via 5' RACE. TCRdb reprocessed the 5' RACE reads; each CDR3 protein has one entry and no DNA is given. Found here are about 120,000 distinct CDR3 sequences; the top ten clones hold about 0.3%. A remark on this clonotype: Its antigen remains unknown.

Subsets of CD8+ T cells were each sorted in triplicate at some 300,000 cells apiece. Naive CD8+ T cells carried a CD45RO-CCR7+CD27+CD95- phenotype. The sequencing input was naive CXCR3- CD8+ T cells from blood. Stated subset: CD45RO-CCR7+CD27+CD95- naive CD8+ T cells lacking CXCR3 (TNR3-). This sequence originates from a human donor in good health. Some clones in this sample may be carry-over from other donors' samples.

The CDR3 spells CASSLVGSSSNEQFF. The gene calls are TRBV7-2 and TRBJ2-1; TCRdb selects TRBD2, and the lack of DNA leaves this call unchecked. Germline-derived CDR1 and CDR2 are SGHTA and FQGNSA. CDR3 size: 15 residues.